The present TCR beta chain was sequenced within a study of radiation and T cells in renal cell carcinoma. TCRdb's copy holds only in-frame clones and misses some; the assay was immunoSEQ multiplex PCR. This sample has about 77,000 clones, with less than 90% found just once. General study results and limits: From baseline, blood top tumor clonotypes peaked at 2 weeks post-radiation.

Deletions cut 2 bases from V and 4 bases from J, with 13 bases between. This CDR3 has 14 residues. Germline assignment: CDR1 SGHDT and CDR2 YYEEEE. On this clone itself: Antigen unknown.

Time point of the sample: blood 4 weeks post-SBRT, at nephrectomy. Treatment in this sample: 15 Gy SBRT to primary tumor, nephrectomy 4 weeks later. Nephrectomy followed 15 Gy stereotactic body radiation by 4 weeks. Blood was sampled at baseline, 2 weeks and 4 weeks after SBRT. The patient's renal cell carcinoma had clear cell pathology. The V and J genes are TRBV5-6 and TRBJ2-7; no firm D call. The material was blood, obtained from a patient whose treatment included radiotherapy and nephrectomy. The receptor was isolated from an older woman with renal cell carcinoma. In DNA form, the CDR3 reads TGTGCCAGCAGCTTATTAGGCCCTGGTTACGAGCAGTACTTC. This sequence encodes CASSLLGPGYEQYF.